The T cell receptor beta chain under discussion was sequenced for a study of patients and donors after allogeneic stem cell transplantation. V was trimmed by 3 bases and J by 0 bases, leaving 8 bases between them. The CDR3 totals 14 residues. In germline, CDR1 is KGHSH, CDR2 LQKENI. From the RT-PCR reads, TCRdb called clonotypes with MiXCR, one entry per CDR3 protein. The table lists 70,000 to 100,000 distinct CDR3 sequences, approximately 5% of them singletons. The sequence was collected from a human donor who was either an allogeneic HSCT recipient or a stem cell or donor lymphocyte infusion donor (not recorded which). It is not recorded whose cells these are; they may come from a transplant donor. The chain recombines TRBV18 with TRBJ1-1; D gene ambiguous. Sample: blood, either unsorted or a sorted T cell fraction (not recorded which). CDR3: CASSPQRVNTEAFF. Here the CDR3 DNA reads TGTGCCAGCTCACCCCAGAGGGTGAACACTGAAGCTTTCTTT.